Listed below are T cell receptor beta chains from one sample, sequenced in a study of beta chain features in type 1 diabetes. Measured with immunoSEQ multiplex PCR; TCRdb has only the in-frame clones, and not every one. This sample has about 640,000 clones, with around 12% found just once. The sequenced sample was naive CD4+ T cells from blood. The source of these receptors is a man aged 25 to 45 with type 1 diabetes. CDR3s include the opening cysteine and the closing phenylalanine or tryptophan. Each record gives: clone size, D gene, J gene, V gene, CDR3 protein, CDR3 DNA. The D gene is left open where the match is weak. Where a row states a size, it is once, few, many or the class of an expanded clone; other rows omit it.

few,.,TRBJ1-2,TRBV4-2,CASSQDRDNYGYTF,TGTGCCAGCAGCCAAGATCGGGACAACTATGGCTACACCTTC
.,.,TRBJ2-5,TRBV20-1,CSAKGETQYF,TGCAGTGCTAAAGGCGAGACCCAGTACTTC
.,TRBD1,TRBJ2-7,TRBV7-2,CASSLRQGETYEQYF,TGTGCCAGCAGCTTGCGACAGGGGGAAACCTACGAGCAGTACTTC
few,.,TRBJ2-5,TRBV29-1,CSVVQGSVETQYF,TGCAGCGTCGTACAGGGATCGGTGGAGACCCAGTACTTC
.,.,TRBJ2-3,TRBV7-2,CASSFLQGTGTDTQYF,TGTGCCAGCAGCTTTTTACAGGGAACAGGGACAGATACGCAGTATTTT
.,TRBD2,TRBJ2-3,TRBV11-2,CASSPGGLDTQYF,TGTGCCAGCAGTCCGGGGGGGCTAGATACGCAGTATTTT
few,.,TRBJ2-1,TRBV4-3,CASSQFEGLNSEQFF,TGCGCCAGCAGCCAATTCGAAGGTCTGAATAGTGAGCAGTTCTTC
.,.,TRBJ2-1,TRBV28,CASSSRPRGNEQFF,TGTGCCAGCAGTTCCCGACCCCGGGGGAATGAGCAGTTCTTC
few,.,TRBJ2-1,TRBV4-1,CASSQDTTQGGYNEQFF,TGCGCCAGCAGCCAAGATACGACCCAGGGGGGATACAATGAGCAGTTCTTC
.,.,TRBJ1-1,TRBV9,CASSLTSGFTEAFF,TGTGCCAGCAGCCTGACTTCTGGTTTCACTGAAGCTTTCTTT